This TCR beta chain was identified in a study of molecular identifiers for immune sequencing clone quantification. At the level of the study: Split five ways in replicates, RNA from roughly 20,000 or 100,000 naive CD8 cells had four portions sequenced. Study-wide points: In naive cells, under 1% of molecules belonged to clones above 20 RNA copies, against over 97% in effector cells.

Investigators produced naive CD8 libraries from 20,000 to 1,000,000 sorted cells, drawing on 10%, 30% or 50% RNA. As CD8+CD4-CCR7+CD45RA+ cells, naive CD8 T cells were sorted. Ten or more counts support this clonotype. What it binds is unknown. CDR1 is SGHNT, CDR2 YYREEE, per germline (reference sequence). This CDR3 is 14 amino acids long. Trimming removed 3 bases from V and 5 bases from J; junction bases left unmatched: 7. TCRdb fed the PCR reads into MiXCR, producing one record per CDR3 protein. The table records roughly 320,000 distinct CDR3 sequences, around 21% of them present only once. The specimen sequenced was naive CD8+ T cells from blood, with Jurkat cell RNA spiked in. Subset given: FACS-sorted CD8+CD4-CCR7+CD45RA+ naive T cells. The J gene is TRBJ2-7, the V gene TRBV5-4; 8 bases line up with TRBD1. The sequence came from a human donor in good health. Some libraries in this study had Jurkat cell RNA spiked in. The CDR3 DNA reads TGTGCCAGCAGCTGGGGGACAGGTACTAACGAGCAGTACTTC. It translates to CASSWGTGTNEQYF.